The clone carrying this T cell receptor beta chain turned up a few times. Antigen specificity is unknown. The CDR3 totals 15 residues. V gave up 3 bases and J gave up 2 bases; unmatched junction bases: 8. CDR1 is GTSNPN and CDR2 is SVGIG in the germline V gene (reference sequence). The data were taken from a study of beta chain features in type 1 diabetes. Study background: When patients were set against healthy donors, age, gender and cell yields were similar.

Every isolated RNA sample was fully reverse transcribed, so sequencing captured expressed TCRB transcripts. Measured with immunoSEQ multiplex PCR; TCRdb has only the in-frame clones, and not every one. This table has some 350,000 clones, about 13% appearing once. Study-level results: Moderately but significantly shorter TCRB CDR3s were found in Type 1 diabetes patients in all four CD4+ subsets.

This clonotype was sampled from a woman aged 18-29 years with type 1 diabetes. The chain has TRBV30 and TRBJ2-3; 7 nucleotides align to TRBD2. The material sequenced was naive CD4+ T cells from blood. CDR3: CAWSFSGPLTDTQYF. The CDR3, as DNA: TGTGCCTGGAGCTTTAGCGGGCCCCTCACAGATACGCAGTATTTT.